Listed here are 17 T cell receptor beta chains from one sample, sequenced in a study of cytomegalovirus exposure and HLA in healthy donors. PCR involved 60 Vbeta and 13 Jbeta primers. Sequencing was performed with immunoSEQ multiplex PCR; in TCRdb, only in-frame clones are kept and a portion is missing. The table gives around 130,000 clones; the top ten clones make up 1.5% to 2% of it. Sequencing was carried out using PBMCs. The receptor set was obtained from a woman aged 55-69 years in good health and CMV-seronegative.

V and J are TRBV30 and TRBJ1-1, with a tentative D call TRBD1 (6 bases). CDR1 GTSNPN and CDR2 SVGIG come from the germline V gene (reference sequence). V was pared by 3 bases and J by 2 bases, with 19 bases between. The CDR3 extends over 16 amino acids. The DNA of the CDR3 is TGTGCCTGGAGGTCCGGGGGGGGACAAAAAAACACTGAAGCTTTCTTT. Protein product: CAWRSGGGQKNTEAFF.

The chain has TRBV2 and TRBJ2-7, with TRBD1 matching over 7 bases. In germline, CDR1 is SNHLY, CDR2 FYNNEI. This CDR3 spans 14 amino acids. The ends lost 9 bases at V and 0 bases at J; junction bases unmatched: 8. The CDR3 reads CARQTRDSSYEQYF. The CDR3 DNA sequence: TGTGCCAGACAAACCCGGGACAGCTCCTACGAGCAGTACTTC.

The genes are TRBV28 and TRBJ1-5; 8 bases line up with TRBD1. The CDR3 has 16 amino acids. From germline, CDR1 is MDHEN and CDR2 SYDVKM. Trimming took 6 bases from V and 7 from J; bases not matched to a gene: 14. CDR3 loop: CASSRVSTGGSQPQHF. The DNA of the CDR3 is TGTGCCAGCAGCCGCGTTAGTACAGGGGGGAGCCAGCCCCAGCATTTT.

V is TRBV7-3 and J is TRBJ2-1; 7 positions agree with TRBD2. The CDR3 extends over 13 amino acids. V was pared by 4 bases and J by 11 bases, with 8 bases of the junction left unmatched. CDR1 SGHTA and CDR2 FQGTGA come from the germline V gene. The CDR3 here is CASSSGSSGKQFF. The DNA of the CDR3 is TGTGCCAGCAGCTCAGGGTCCAGCGGGAAGCAGTTCTTC.

About this clone: The germline gene is not matched at one end of the junction; a read error may be the cause. The chain joins TRBV5-1 to TRBJ2-5; 9 nucleotides match TRBD1. The V gene's germline CDR1 is SGHRS and CDR2 YFSETQ. The CDR3 contains 16 residues. As DNA, the CDR3 is TGCGCCAGCACCTTGGGGGACAGGGACTGGCAAGAGACCCAGTACTTC. Its protein product is CASTLGDRDWQETQYF.

The chain couples TRBV28 to TRBJ1-2, with a possible D match to TRBD1 (6 bases). There are 13 residues in the CDR3. The V and J ends lost 5 bases and 7 bases respectively, with 14 bases between them. Germline lookup yields CDR1 MDHEN and CDR2 SYDVKM. The CDR3 DNA follows: TGTGCCAGCAGTCCCGGGCAGGGGACTGGCTACACCTTC. As protein: CASSPGQGTGYTF.

This chain uses TRBV28 with TRBJ2-1; 7 bases match TRBD1. Per germline, CDR1 MDHEN and CDR2 SYDVKM. The CDR3 spans 13 residues. After removal of 8 bases from V and 3 bases from J, the junction contained 4 bases not matched to a gene. This chain's CDR3 is CASRQGNYNEQFF. In nucleotides, the CDR3 is TGTGCCAGCCGACAGGGCAACTACAATGAGCAGTTCTTC. The full variable domain, its missing parts supplied by reference TRBV28 and TRBJ2-1, is DVKVTQSSRYLVKRTGEKVFLECVQDMDHENMFWYRQDPGLGLRLIYFSYDVKMKEKGDIPEGYSVSREKKERFSLILESASTNQTSMYLCASRQGNYNEQFFGPGTRLTVL.

The rearrangement uses TRBV10-3 and TRBJ1-1, with TRBD1 as a possible D gene (6 bases). V lost 10 bases, J lost 3 bases, and 15 bases lay in between. The germline V gene has CDR1 ENHRY and CDR2 SYGVKD. The CDR3 consists of 13 residues. CDR3 loop: CASQGLSDTEAFF. The CDR3 nucleotides read TGTGCCAGTCAGGGGTTATCAGACACTGAAGCTTTCTTT.

This chain links TRBV6-1 with TRBJ1-2; D unresolved. The CDR3 contains 13 residues. Germline loops: CDR1 MNHNS, CDR2 SASEGT. With 2 bases removed from V and 2 bases from J, the gap between germline ends came to 6 bases. CDR3 sequence: CASSEQVNYGYTF. CDR3 DNA: TGTGCCAGCAGTGAACAGGTCAACTATGGCTACACCTTC.

This rearrangement joins TRBV27 to TRBJ2-1, with 11 bases aligning to TRBD2. Germline V gives CDR1 MNHEY, CDR2 SMNVEV (reference sequence). CDR3 length: 16 amino acids. Unmatched junction bases numbered 14, after V lost 7 bases and J lost 9 bases. CDR3 DNA sequence: TGTGCCAGCACTCCCCCGGGGGGGCTAGCGGGGGGTGAGCAGTTCTTC. Amino acids: CASTPPGGLAGGEQFF.

The V gene is TRBV10-3, the J gene TRBJ1-2, with TRBD1 identical over 8 bases. The ends lost 4 bases at V and 4 bases at J; junction bases unmatched: 8. The CDR3 covers 15 residues. Germline CDR1 reads ENHRY; CDR2 reads SYGVKD. The CDR3 is CAISVETGDAYGYTF. Written as DNA, the CDR3 is TGTGCCATCAGTGTAGAGACAGGGGATGCCTATGGCTACACCTTC.

The rearrangement joins TRBV5-4 to TRBJ1-6; 8 bases match TRBD1. Trimming took 4 bases from V and 6 from J; bases not matched to a gene: 9. CDR3 size: 16 residues. Germline V lookup: CDR1 SGHNT, CDR2 YYREEE (reference sequence). CDR3 amino acids: CASSAGGSGTNSPLHF. In DNA form, the CDR3 reads TGTGCCAGCAGCGCAGGGGGCTCCGGGACTAATTCACCCCTCCACTTT. Using reference TRBV5-4 and TRBJ1-6 for the parts outside the CDR3, the full variable domain is ETGVTQSPTHLIKTRGQQVTLRCSSQSGHNTVSWYQQALGQGPQFIFQYYREEENGRGNFPPRFSGLQFPNYSSELNVNALELDDSALYLCASSAGGSGTNSPLHFGNGTRLTVT.

The genes are TRBV29-1 and TRBJ2-7; TRBD1 agrees at 9 bases. The CDR3 length is 14 residues. CDR1 and CDR2 from the germline V gene are SQVTM and ANQGSEA. Trimming cost V 5 bases and J 3 bases; bases outside gene matches: 8. CDR3 sequence reads: CSVSRGTGYYEQYF. The CDR3 DNA sequence: TGCAGCGTTTCTAGAGGGACAGGGTACTACGAGCAGTACTTC.

The chain has TRBV14 and TRBJ2-5, with TRBD1 matching over 8 bases. Germline assignment: CDR1 SGHDN and CDR2 FVKESK. The ends lost 5 bases at V and 11 bases at J; junction bases unmatched: 16. CDR3 length: 15 residues. The DNA for the CDR3 is TGTGCCAGCAGCGTCACAGGGGGTCCCTCAGTAGAGCAGTACTTC. Protein product: CASSVTGGPSVEQYF.

The CDR3 sequence: CASSSSPDGVYEQYF. Written as DNA, the CDR3 is TGTGCCAGCAGTTCAAGTCCCGACGGGGTCTACGAGCAGTACTTC. V and J are TRBV6-5 and TRBJ2-7; possible D gene TRBD2, 5 bases. This CDR3 is built from 15 residues. Trimming stripped 4 bases from V and 3 bases from J, with 16 bases between. Germline V gives CDR1 MNHEY, CDR2 SVGAGI.

J is TRBJ1-2 and V is TRBV19; TRBD1 agrees at 8 bases. This CDR3 has 14 residues. Trimming cost V 3 bases and J 4 bases; bases outside gene matches: 4. Germline V lookup: CDR1 LNHDA, CDR2 SQIVND (reference sequence). Written as DNA, the CDR3 is TGTGCCAGTAGTATGGACAGGGACATCTATGGCTACACCTTC. Encoded protein: CASSMDRDIYGYTF.

The chain couples TRBV12-5 to TRBJ1-1, with 7 bases lining up with TRBD1. The length of the CDR3 is 18 residues. V trimming: 4 bases; J trimming: 0 bases; junction bases outside the gene matches: 14. Germline V CDR1 and CDR2: LGHNT, FRNRAP. CDR3 sequence: CASGSLTGPITMNTEAFF. CDR3 in DNA: TGTGCTAGTGGTTCATTGACAGGGCCTATTACCATGAACACTGAAGCTTTCTTT.